The TCR beta chain described here comes from a study of regulatory T cells in long-lasting Graves disease. For the study at large: Antithyroid drugs had been taken under 3 months by newly diagnosed Graves' patients.

Time point described: newly diagnosed GD, antithyroid drugs for less than 3 months. TCR sequences were obtained from RNA taken from PBMCs. Relying on iRepertoire HTBI primers and Arm-PCR of CDR3 regions, the team built TCR beta libraries. TCRdb passed the multiplex PCR reads through MiXCR, listing each CDR3 protein once. The sample records 680,000 or so distinct CDR3 sequences, 16% being singletons. The sample was also reused in another study, on T cells in Graves' hyperthyroidism and ophthalmopathy. That report adds: The study based diagnoses on clinical symptoms, serum thyroxine and TRAb, thyroid ultrasound and orbital computed tomography.

The source of this sequence is a woman aged 25 to 39 with Graves disease. The sequencing used peripheral blood mononuclear cells (PBMCs), collected at new diagnosis, from a patient treated with antithyroid drugs.

The DNA of the CDR3 is TGCAGTGTCCTAGCGGACACAGATACGCAGTATTTT. It is translated as CSVLADTDTQYF. The V call is TRBV20-1, the J call TRBJ2-3; 7 bases are shared with TRBD2. CDR3 length equals 12 residues. The V segment lost 7 bases and the J segment 2 bases; nucleotides outside the gene matches: 3. Per germline, CDR1 DFQATT and CDR2 SNEGSKA (reference sequence).